This T cell receptor beta chain was recorded in a study of T cells in Graves' hyperthyroidism and ophthalmopathy. TCR beta CDR3 regions were amplified from RNA transcripts. First-round RT-PCR of the TCR CDR3 relied on the HTBI primer set. Using its own MiXCR run on the multiplex PCR reads, TCRdb lists one record per CDR3 protein. The sample contains 450,000 to 650,000 distinct CDR3 sequences, about 20% of which appear only once. This clonotype was picked up many times. Clinical symptoms, serum thyroxine, TRAb, thyroid ultrasound and orbital computed tomography informed diagnoses. The PBMCs studied were ones that came from 9 to 10 ml fresh peripheral blood. The ends lost 0 bases at V and 5 bases at J; junction bases unmatched: 7. Germline V lookup: CDR1 LGHDT, CDR2 YNNKEL (reference sequence). CDR3 size: 16 residues.

J is TRBJ1-1 and V is TRBV3-1; the match to TRBD1 covers 9 bases. The TCR comes from a man between 18 and 29 years old with Graves' hyperthyroidism. The sequenced material came from blood. DNA for the CDR3: TGTGCCAGCAGCCAAGATGTTGGGACAGGGAGGACTGAAGCTTTCTTT. It codes for CASSQDVGTGRTEAFF.